This record covers a single T cell receptor (beta chain). This specimen belongs to a study of shared T cell receptors in the human thymus. Profiling relied on immunoSEQ multiplex PCR, and the TCRdb table lists in-frame clones only, not all of them. The table lists roughly 700,000 clones, 88% of them singletons. Trimming stripped 8 bases from V and 7 bases from J, with 18 bases between. CDR3 size: 13 residues. Germline CDR1 and CDR2: MNHEY and SMNVEV (reference sequence). In addition, the sample was reused for a study of human thymus T cells. That paper states: Related research described thymic repertoires that were highly overlapping among unrelated individuals.

This sequence joins TRBV27 and TRBJ2-7; D perhaps matches TRBD1 (7 bases). The TCR originated in a boy less than two years old with a congenital heart defect. What was sequenced was thymocytes. The CDR3 sequence is CASRRDRASEQYF. Here the CDR3 DNA reads TGTGCCAGCCGGAGGGACAGAGCTTCTGAGCAGTACTTC.